The rows below give T cell receptor beta chains drawn from one sample of a study of blood T cell repertoires in COVID-19. Clones were read by immunoSEQ multiplex PCR, and TCRdb kept only the in-frame ones, dropping some. This sample has 300,000 or so clones; under 95% occur once, and the top ten carry 2% to 3%. Source material: PBMCs or T cells enriched from blood (not recorded which). Source of these receptors: a man in his fifties or sixties who had recovered from COVID-19. Both conserved end residues are part of each CDR3. Each record gives: J gene, clone size, D gene, V gene, CDR3 DNA, CDR3 protein. A D gene is named only where the DNA matches it firmly. The listing skips clone size in some rows; elsewhere it reads once, few, many or a size class.

TRBJ1-1	NA	NA	TRBV20-1	TGCAGTGCTCAAATGAACACTGAAGCTTTCTTT	CSAQMNTEAFF
TRBJ2-2	NA	TRBD2	TRBV7-6	TGTGCCAGCAGCTTGGTGTCTAGCGGGAAATATCCCGGGGAGCTGTTTTTT	CASSLVSSGKYPGELFF
TRBJ1-6	NA	TRBD1	TRBV30	TGTGCCTGGAGTGTAAAAAGCTGGACAGGAAATTCACCCCTCCACTTT	CAWSVKSWTGNSPLHF
TRBJ1-1	NA	TRBD1	TRBV5-1	TGCGCCAGCAGCGGTGCACAGGGGGTAGACACTGAAGCTTTCTTT	CASSGAQGVDTEAFF
TRBJ1-5	once	TRBD1	TRBV18	TGTGCCAGCTCACCAGCCGGACAGGTTCCTTCTCAGCCCCAGCATTTT	CASSPAGQVPSQPQHF
TRBJ1-1	NA	NA	TRBV11-2	TGTGCCAGCGCCAAAGGGGGGGTCAACACTGAAGCTTTCTTT	CASAKGGVNTEAFF
TRBJ1-1	once	NA	TRBV4-2	TGTGCCAGCAGCCAAGATCAGGTCCCTATTGAAGCTTTCTTT	CASSQDQVPIEAFF
TRBJ2-7	NA	NA	TRBV27	TGTGCCAGCAGCCTTTTCAGGGGCTGGGAGCAGTACTTC	CASSLFRGWEQYF
TRBJ1-1	NA	NA	TRBV24-1	TGTGCCACCAGGGACAGCTTGAACACTGAAGCTTTCTTT	CATRDSLNTEAFF
TRBJ2-7	NA	TRBD1	TRBV7-9	TGTGCCAGCAGCCGACAGGGGCTCGAGCAGTACTTC	CASSRQGLEQYF
TRBJ1-5	few	TRBD1	TRBV6-5	TGTGCCAGCAGCGGGACAGGGGGATATCAGCCCCAGCATTTT	CASSGTGGYQPQHF
TRBJ2-1	NA	TRBD2	TRBV12-5	TGTGCTAGTGGTTTGGGAAGGACTAGCGGGAGTTTCTGGGAGCAGTTCTTC	CASGLGRTSGSFWEQFF
TRBJ1-1	NA	NA	TRBV5-1	TGCGCCAGCAGCTGGTTAGGGGACACTGAAGCTTTCTTT	CASSWLGDTEAFF
TRBJ2-4	NA	TRBD2	TRBV6-4	TGTGCCAGCAGTCACAGGACTAGCGGGAGCGTTAGGGCCAAAAACATTCAGTACTTC	CASSHRTSGSVRAKNIQYF
TRBJ1-2	NA	NA	TRBV20-1	TGCAGTGCTACTAGGGGGTATGGCTACACCTTC	CSATRGYGYTF
TRBJ1-4	NA	NA	TRBV6-5	TGTGCCAGCAGTTACTCGAACCGGGGTTATGAAAAACTGTTTTTT	CASSYSNRGYEKLFF
TRBJ1-2	NA	NA	TRBV11-2	TGTGCCAGCAGCTTAGGGCAGGGCGGGGAAAATGGCTACACCTTC	CASSLGQGGENGYTF
TRBJ2-7	NA	NA	TRBV5-1	TGCGCCAGCAGCCTCGGGAAGACGAGCTCCTACGAGCAGTACTTC	CASSLGKTSSYEQYF
TRBJ2-3	NA	NA	TRBV6-2/TRBV6-3	TGTGCCAGCAGTTACTCGACAGAAAGCACAGATACGCAGTATTTT	CASSYSTESTDTQYF
TRBJ2-7	NA	TRBD2	TRBV27	TGTGCCAGCAGTTCCGGACTAGTCCGTACTTACGAGCAGTACTTC	CASSSGLVRTYEQYF
TRBJ1-2	NA	NA	TRBV3-1/TRBV3-2	TGTGCCAGCAGCCAAGGCGCAGGCCTAATCTATGGCTACACCTTC	CASSQGAGLIYGYTF
TRBJ1-2	NA	NA	TRBV3-1/TRBV3-2	TGTGCCAGCAGCCAAGAGAAGGCGGAAACCCGAATCTATGGCTACACCTTC	CASSQEKAETRIYGYTF
TRBJ2-6	NA	NA	TRBV11-2	TGTGCCAGCAGCTGGAGCTCTGGGGCCAACGTCCTGACTTTC	CASSWSSGANVLTF
TRBJ1-2	NA	NA	TRBV6-6	TGTGCCAGCAGTTACTCGACGGGTGATGGCTACACCTTC	CASSYSTGDGYTF
TRBJ1-5	NA	NA	TRBV29-1	TGCAGCGGGGCGGGTCAGAGCAATCAGCCCCAGCATTTT	CSGAGQSNQPQHF
TRBJ2-2	NA	NA	TRBV7-3	TGTGCCAGCAGCCCTCAACCCAGGGCGAACACCGGGGAGCTGTTTTTT	CASSPQPRANTGELFF
TRBJ1-2	NA	NA	TRBV5-4	TGTGCCAGCAGCTCTGAGACAGGATCTCTATTCAGCTACACCTTC	CASSSETGSLFSYTF
TRBJ2-2	NA	TRBD1	TRBV5-8	TGTGCCAGCAGCTTGCATGGGACAGGCCATACCGGGGAGCTGTTTTTT	CASSLHGTGHTGELFF
TRBJ1-4	few	TRBD1	TRBV7-8	TGTGCCAGCAGCCTTAGGGGGGACAGCCGGTACGAAAAACTGTTTTTT	CASSLRGDSRYEKLFF
TRBJ2-1	NA	TRBD1	TRBV10-3	TGTGCCATCAGTGAGCCGGGACAGGGGTCCTACAATGAGCAGTTCTTC	CAISEPGQGSYNEQFF
TRBJ2-7	NA	NA	TRBV24-1	TGTGCCATCGCCGGACAGTCGCCAACCTACGAGCAGTACTTC	CAIAGQSPTYEQYF
TRBJ1-4	NA	TRBD1	TRBV5-1	TGCGCCAGCAGCTTGGGGGGCTCGACAGGGTCTAATGAAAAACTGTTTTTT	CASSLGGSTGSNEKLFF
TRBJ1-1	NA	NA	TRBV18	TGTGCCAGCTCACCCCATTCGCCGGGGTTGATGTGGTTGACTGAAGCTTTCTTT	CASSPHSPGLMWLTEAFF
TRBJ1-2	NA	NA	TRBV2	TGTGCCAGCAGTGTAAGACTACAGGGTTATGGCTACACCTTC	CASSVRLQGYGYTF
TRBJ2-1	NA	TRBD1	TRBV9	TGTGCCAGCAGCGCGACAGGGAATTCCTACAATGAGCAGTTCTTC	CASSATGNSYNEQFF
TRBJ1-2	NA	NA	TRBV7-2	TGTGCCAGCAGCTTTGGGGAGGGGTCTGGCTACACCTTC	CASSFGEGSGYTF
TRBJ1-6	NA	NA	TRBV5-4	TGTGCCAGCAGGGCTGACTCTGGGTCCTATAATTCACCCCTCCACTTT	CASRADSGSYNSPLHF
TRBJ1-2	once	NA	TRBV4-2	TGTGCCAGCAGCTACAGGGCCTATGGCTACACCTTC	CASSYRAYGYTF
TRBJ2-1	NA	NA	TRBV3-1/TRBV3-2	TGTGCCAGCAGCGCTTCCCCCACTCGCCGCAATGAGCAGTTCTTC	CASSASPTRRNEQFF
TRBJ2-2	once	TRBD2	TRBV7-2	TGTGCCAGCAGCAAATCGGGACTAGCGGGAATACACGGGGAGCTGTTTTTT	CASSKSGLAGIHGELFF
TRBJ2-1	NA	NA	TRBV6-4	TGTGCCAGCAGTGAGCTCCCACCTAGAGTCGACAATGAGCAGTTCTTC	CASSELPPRVDNEQFF
TRBJ1-2	NA	NA	TRBV7-2	TGTGCCAGCAGCTTTGGGACAACATCCGGCTACACCTTC	CASSFGTTSGYTF
TRBJ2-2	NA	TRBD1	TRBV6-5	TGTGCCAGCAGCCAGACAGGGGTGAATACCGGGGAGCTGTTTTTT	CASSQTGVNTGELFF